This TCR beta chain was sequenced during a study of T cell repertoires in ileal Crohn's disease (dated by TCRdb to the late 2010s). Broadly, across the study: Median disease duration was approximately 8 years, and under 40% of patients were identified as active smokers at the time of surgery. A Rutgeerts score higher than i0 was the definition used for endoscopic postoperative recurrence. Roughly half of the patients were given postoperative therapy, with around eleven receiving thiopurines and fewer than 20 receiving anti-TNF agents. M6 samples were neoterminal ileum biopsies taken at postoperative colonoscopy. Surgery was performed for a complication in all patients, with stricturing disease in roughly 60% and penetrating disease in around 40%. TCR repertoire analysis was performed in around 57 Crohn's disease patients drawn from a prospective multicentre cohort. A total of 170 or so mucosal samples from some 50 patients were sequenced, with samples obtained at several locations on the surgical specimen and at postoperative endoscopy. The study ran alongside a multicentre cohort designed to identify predictors of early endoscopic recurrence after ileocolonic resection. Study-wide findings and limitations: Endoscopic recurrence was found to be associated with higher high-frequency clone percentages at surgery, and recurrence was observed in all patients with clonality above 26.8% (18/57). More high-frequency clones were carried by sorted CD8 T cells than by CD4 T cells, suggesting that mucosal expansions were mainly CD8. A significantly higher proportion of clonal expansions was observed in active smokers at surgery than in non-smokers (25.9% vs 17.9%, p=0.02). Only a subgroup of patients, of unstated size, had their mucosal CD4 and CD8 T cells sorted and sequenced. Postoperative endoscopy timing varied within the first year after surgery, with a median delay of approximately 6.9 months.

Trimming removed 5 bases from V and 7 bases from J, leaving 12 bases between the germline ends. CDR1 and CDR2, per the germline V gene (reference sequence), are SSHAT and FNYEAQ. Reading from cysteine to phenylalanine, the CDR3 counts 13 amino acids. The entry retains the CDR3 DNA only, 39 bases that are in frame from base 1. This specimen's time point label, per the study, means: neoterminal ileum biopsy at postoperative endoscopy, about 6 months after surgery. Adults with ileal or ileocolonic Crohn's disease and an indication for ileocolonic resection were eligible for inclusion. Whole ileal mucosal biopsies were kept frozen at -80 degrees C prior to DNA extraction. Genomic DNA was extracted from frozen whole biopsies using a TRizol-based method and was quantified with a NanoDrop 2000 spectrophotometer. Five hundred nanograms of biopsy DNA per sample were submitted for commercial TCRB immunosequencing. CDR3 regions were amplified from genomic DNA by Adaptive Biotechnology using a two-step, amplification bias-controlled multiplex PCR. Primers for every V and J gene segment were used in the first PCR, and barcodes and Illumina adapters were added in the second PCR. An Illumina instrument was used to sequence the CDR3 libraries. Per the authors' processing: Analysis combined the vendor-provided pipelines with custom analysis of raw data in R/Bioconductor under R version 3.3.0. Clonality, ranging from 0 to 1, was calculated as the inverse of the normalised Shannon entropy of all productive clones. High-frequency clones were defined as the repertoire share of the top 100 clones, retaining only clones passing a 95% confidence test. Repertoire diversity was measured with the Simpson index, and overlap between samples was measured with the Morisita-Horn index. TCRdb mirrors the immuneACCESS table, restricted to in-frame sequences. Some clones are absent from its copies; in checked studies, under half trace to an unresolved V gene, and the reason for the others is unknown. The V and J calls and the clone size are those of that table, but D and trimming were determined from the DNA. A total of more than 50,000 clones appear in this sample, about 88% of them only once. Roughly 2% of the sample is held by the ten biggest clonotypes.

This clone was seen only once. The antigen it binds to is not known. No clone much larger than this one lies a single base away; base qualities are absent. The sequencing sample was made of ileal tissue. The clonotype was recovered from an adult with Crohn's disease. The rearranged chain carries TRBV7-7 and TRBJ2-1; the D gene cannot be named for sure. The nucleotide sequence is TGTGCCAGCAGCCCGGCGGCGGCTAATGAGCAGTTCTTC. This translates into CASSPAAANEQFF.